These T cell receptor beta chains were read from a single sample in a study of shared clonotypes between healthy human individuals. Profiling relied on immunoSEQ multiplex PCR, and the TCRdb table lists in-frame clones only, not all of them. The data contain approximately 640,000 clones, approximately 79% of them seen just once; the ten biggest clones take up around 2%. The sequencing input was memory CD4+ T cells sorted from blood. Receptors originate from a woman aged 30 to 39 in good health. Each CDR3 is given without its conserved first and last residue.

TRBJ2-5 | TRBV2 | ASSRQGGPSVGTQY
TRBJ2-5 | TRBV5-1 | ASSLKGQSQETQY
TRBJ2-3 | TRBV5-1 | ASSLGRGGTDTQY
TRBJ2-5 | TRBV30 | AWRSGIEVETQY
TRBJ2-7 | TRBV5-1 | ASSLREHYEQY
TRBJ1-3 | TRBV30 | AWSYGFGNTIY
TRBJ1-1 | TRBV27 | ASSRTAMNTEAF
TRBJ2-7 | TRBV28 | ASSLSSGSHYEQY
TRBJ2-1 | TRBV9 | ASSPPGLAGWGETNEQF
TRBJ2-3 | TRBV28 | ASRPGGAADTQY
TRBJ2-7 | TRBV6-1 | ASSEAPTGQGFAYEQY
TRBJ1-5 | TRBV2 | ASHRGNQPQH
TRBJ2-5 | TRBV19 | ASSREAGYVETQY
TRBJ2-1 | TRBV9 | ASSVDTGGYNEQF
TRBJ2-5 | TRBV4-2 | ASSRDKGSAETQY
TRBJ2-2 | TRBV6-5 | ASREQGTGELF
TRBJ1-1 | TRBV6-4 | ASSDSSGNTEAF
TRBJ1-1 | TRBV29-1 | SVGHRNTEAF
TRBJ2-7 | TRBV5-5 | ASSLGQGPAYEQY
TRBJ2-7 | TRBV5-1 | ASSLDLAGGWEQY
TRBJ2-3 | TRBV2 | ASSLLAGPTSTQY
TRBJ1-4 | TRBV6-1 | ASSENGRREKLF
TRBJ2-1 | TRBV7-3 | ASSWDYVSEQF
TRBJ2-5 | TRBV7-9 | ASSPRTGAETQY
TRBJ2-5 | TRBV5-8 | ASSRDRDRETQY
TRBJ1-1 | TRBV11-2 | ASSLGWGRVWAEAF
TRBJ2-1 | TRBV30 | ACSSGRGSYNEQF
TRBJ2-1 | TRBV6-5 | ASTRADYNEQF
TRBJ2-2 | TRBV27 | ASSSDPRTSGRAGELF
TRBJ2-5 | TRBV19 | ASSPRSRGGETQY
TRBJ2-5 | TRBV25-1 | ASSEFQGGETQY
TRBJ2-1 | TRBV5-3 | ARSAWTVNEQF
TRBJ2-7 | TRBV28 | ASSLGTGLGYEQY
TRBJ2-3 | TRBV25-1 | ASTAASTQY
TRBJ2-2 | TRBV10-1 | ASSGGTGAGELF
TRBJ1-3 | TRBV11-2 | ASTLSTGGAGNTIY
TRBJ2-2 | TRBV7-6 | ASSKGREYTGELF
TRBJ1-2 | TRBV2 | ARRITAVKGYT
TRBJ1-1 | TRBV5-1 | ASSLSAVNTEAF
TRBJ2-1 | TRBV7-2 | ASSESSGSYNEQF
TRBJ2-3 | TRBV27 | ASSFTYTDTQY
TRBJ2-7 | TRBV11-2 | ASSPGGGLVAYEQY
TRBJ1-2 | TRBV6-4 | ASREPGQRTQEANGYT
TRBJ2-7 | TRBV19 | ASSISAGADYEQY
TRBJ2-5 | TRBV30 | ASTGGETQY
TRBJ1-2 | TRBV7-2 | ASSSTALAPYGYT
TRBJ2-1 | TRBV7-2 | ASSQQAGLATYNEQF
TRBJ2-7 | TRBV29-1 | SGWDRGSPFGEQY
TRBJ2-7 | TRBV19 | ASSPIRLADREEQY
TRBJ2-5 | TRBV19 | ASSLPAGETQY
TRBJ2-5 | TRBV6-1 | ASRPPQERGTQY
TRBJ1-5 | TRBV30 | AWSRQGNQPQH
TRBJ2-1 | TRBV11-2 | ASSNPPSGSSYNEQF